Below are 15 T cell receptor beta chains sequenced from a single sample in a study of tumor and adjacent non-tumor tissue in lung cancer. The template was RNA from unsorted bulk tissue. More than 3 cm separated this lung sample from the edge of the tumor. A modified ARM-PCR protocol with three rounds of nested PCR amplified TCRbeta. TCRdb itself ran the multiplex PCR reads through MiXCR, one entry per CDR3 protein. The sample shows tens of thousands of distinct CDR3 sequences, more than 55% of them seen only once. Sequences were obtained from distant non-tumor lung tissue. These receptors all stem from a woman aged 70-85 years with non-small cell lung cancer.

V usage is TRBV28 and J usage is TRBJ2-6; D is unclear. This CDR3 has 18 amino acids. V was pared by 5 bases and J by 0 bases, with 17 bases between. Per germline, CDR1 MDHEN and CDR2 SYDVKM. For the CDR3, the DNA is TGTGCCAGCAGTCTCTTAGAGGTGCGACTCTCTGGGGCCAACGTCCTGACTTTC. As protein: CASSLLEVRLSGANVLTF.

This clonotype was counted ten times or more. The chain uses TRBV28 and TRBJ1-4; 7 nucleotides align to TRBD1. CDR1 and CDR2 (germline): MDHEN, SYDVKM. The CDR3 totals 16 residues. Germline trimming cut 5 bases from V and 0 bases from J; bases unmatched to any gene: 6. DNA for the CDR3: TGTGCCAGCAGTATTCGACAGGGAGCAACTAATGAAAAACTGTTTTTT. Its protein is CASSIRQGATNEKLFF.

In regard to this clonotype: The junction differs from germline at one of its ends, possibly a read error. This sequence joins TRBV6-2 or TRBV6-3 and TRBJ2-3, with D possibly matching TRBD1 (6 bases). The CDR3 extends over 15 amino acids. Germline lookup yields CDR1 MNHEY and CDR2 SVGEGT. In DNA, the CDR3 is TGTGCCAGCAGTTATTCAGGGGAGATGCAAGATATGCAGTATTTT. Translation gives CASSYSGEMQDMQYF.

This clonotype was detected many times. The J gene is TRBJ2-1, the V gene TRBV20-1, with TRBD2 matching over 8 bases. Germline V gene data show CDR1 as DFQATT and CDR2 as SNEGSKA (reference sequence). The CDR3 covers 17 residues. Trimming took 0 bases from V and 3 from J; bases not matched to a gene: 10. The CDR3 reads CSARDDRGGRLYNEQFF. Written as DNA, the CDR3 is TGCAGTGCTAGAGATGATCGGGGCGGGAGGCTCTACAATGAGCAGTTCTTC.

To note about this clonotype: No conserved phenylalanine or tryptophan ends this CDR3, so it is likely a read error. This rearrangement joins TRBV6-5 to TRBJ1-2, with D possibly being TRBD1 (6 bases). The CDR3 totals 19 residues. Germline CDR1 MNHEY, CDR2 SVGAGI. Trimming cost V 0 bases and J 3 bases, with 23 bases left between them. CDR3 bases: TGTGCCAGCAGTTACTCGACCGGGACATTTACTGGTTGGGACTATGGCTACACCCTC. As protein: CASSYSTGTFTGWDYGYTL.

With respect to this clonotype: A read error may account for a junction end that differs from germline. This sequence joins TRBV11-2 and TRBJ1-6; TRBD1 matches at 8 bases. The CDR3 has 14 amino acids. Germline values: CDR1 SGHAT, CDR2 FQNNGV. The CDR3: CASRLDRGGSPLHF. The CDR3 DNA is TGTGCCAGCAGGTTAGACAGGGGTGGTTCGCCCCTACACTTT.

V and J are TRBV28 and TRBJ2-7; 8 bases are shared with TRBD2. The V gene's germline CDR1 is MDHEN and CDR2 SYDVKM. This CDR3 comprises 15 residues. The CDR3 DNA follows: TGCGCCAGCAGTTTAGTCGGGGGGGGTTCGGACGAGCAGTACGTC. Its protein product is CASSLVGGGSDEQYV.

Of note for this clonotype: This may be a read error: a much more frequent sequence differs by one nucleotide. The V gene is TRBV20-1, the J gene TRBJ2-3, with unresolved D. Per germline, CDR1 DFQATT and CDR2 SNEGSKA (reference sequence). The CDR3 runs 15 residues. CDR3 bases: TGCAGTGCTAGAGATTCGCGCCCCGGCACACATACGCAGTATTTT. It encodes CSARDSRPGTHTQYF.

For this clonotype: A much larger clone lies a single base off, so this may be a read error. The V call is TRBV7-8, the J call TRBJ2-7, with D possibly being TRBD1 or TRBD2 (5 bases each). This CDR3 spans 14 amino acids. CDR1 and CDR2 (germline): SGHVS, FQNEAQ. CDR3 sequence: CASSLRDDSYGQYF. The CDR3 nucleotides read TGTGCCAGCAGCCTCCGGGACGACTCCTACGGGCAGTACTTC.

On this clonotype: Given a much more abundant clone one base away, this may be a read error. This chain links TRBV30 with TRBJ1-2; D gene ambiguous. This CDR3 contains 11 residues. Germline CDR1 reads GTSNPN; CDR2 reads SVGIG (reference sequence). CDR3 residues: CAWSITYSYTF. The CDR3 DNA is TGTGCCTGGAGCATTACCTATAGCTACACCTTC.

Of note for this clonotype: The junction shows a germline mismatch at one end, possibly a read error. This sequence joins TRBV11-3 and TRBJ2-7, with a weak D call TRBD1 (6 bases). The CDR3 contains 15 residues. The germline CDR1 and CDR2 sequences are SGHNT and YENEEA. The CDR3 reads CASSLRAGVSYEQYF. The CDR3, as DNA: TGTGCCAGCAGCTTACGGGCAGGGGTCTCCTACGAGCAATACTTC.

J is TRBJ2-2 and V is TRBV5-1, with TRBD1 as a possible D gene (5 bases). Germline V gives CDR1 SGHRS, CDR2 YFSETQ. The CDR3 spans 16 residues. V was trimmed by 4 bases and J by 1 base, leaving 14 bases between them. CDR3 sequence (DNA): TGCGCCAGCAGCACAGGACAATTCGGGAACACCGGGGAGCTGTTTTTT. Amino acid sequence: CASSTGQFGNTGELFF.

Turning to this clonotype: The germline gene is not matched at one end of the junction; a read error may be the cause. This chain joins TRBV5-1 and TRBJ2-7, with D maybe TRBD2 (5 bases). CDR1 is SGHRS, CDR2 YFSETQ, per germline. CDR3 length: 14 amino acids. This CDR3 reads CTSSLGTRAYVQYF. The DNA for the CDR3 is TGCACCAGCAGCTTGGGCACTAGAGCCTACGTGCAGTACTTC.

The chain has TRBV6-6 and TRBJ2-3, with D possibly TRBD1 on 6 matching bases. The CDR3 loop spans 15 amino acids. CDR1 MNHNY and CDR2 SVGAGI come from the germline V gene (reference sequence). V lost 4 bases, J lost 6 bases, and 17 bases lay in between. In nucleotides, the CDR3 is TGTGCCAGCAGTTCCGGGATAGGGGGTGGGGATACGCAGTATTTT. Amino acid sequence: CASSSGIGGGDTQYF.

This clonotype is medium-sized (0.01 to 0.1%) by share. The chain joins TRBV5-1 to TRBJ1-1, with D perhaps TRBD1 (5 bases). V lost 3 bases, J lost 0 bases, and 9 bases lay in between. There are 14 residues in the CDR3. Germline CDR1 SGHRS, CDR2 YFSETQ. The CDR3 spells CASSSRTLNTEAFF. In DNA, the CDR3 is TGCGCCAGCAGCTCAAGGACATTGAACACTGAAGCTTTCTTT.